This T cell receptor beta chain appears in the sequencing data of a study of cytomegalovirus exposure and HLA in healthy donors. The CDR3 runs 15 residues. Deletions cut 4 bases from V and 2 bases from J, with 15 bases between. Germline CDR1 is MGHRA and CDR2 is YSYEKL. PCR was performed using 60 Vbeta and 13 Jbeta primers. The assay was immunoSEQ multiplex PCR, and TCRdb's table has in-frame clones only and misses some. In total, the table holds about 40,000 clones. The sequenced material came from PBMCs. V is TRBV4-1 and J is TRBJ2-7, with D possibly TRBD2 on 6 matching bases. This sequence was found in a man aged 40-55 years in good health and CMV-seropositive. The CDR3 region has the DNA TGCGCCAGCAGCCTCGGGGGTAGCGGTACCTACGAGCAGTACTTC. Its translation: CASSLGGSGTYEQYF.